These 9 T cell receptor beta chains were all obtained from the same sample, sequenced in a study of blood T cells in healthy people across ages. A second PCR, run for roughly 6 to 11 cycles, used a sample-barcoded 5' primer plus a J-beta primer mix. TCRdb recomputed calls from the 5' RACE reads with MiXCR, one row per CDR3 protein. In the table there are roughly 410,000 distinct CDR3 sequences, 50% to 60% of which are singletons. The sequencing sample was made of blood. The source is a man in his 60s in good health.

This clonotype was detected only a few times. The rearrangement links TRBV5-1 to TRBJ2-7; 9 positions agree with TRBD1. This CDR3 contains 14 residues. After removal of 4 bases from V and 5 bases from J, the junction contained 7 bases not matched to a gene. Germline CDR1 and CDR2: SGHRS and YFSETQ. Here the CDR3 reads CASSMGQGIDEQYF. CDR3 nucleotide sequence: TGCGCCAGCAGCATGGGACAGGGAATCGACGAGCAGTACTTC.

The V and J genes are TRBV18 and TRBJ2-7; 12 bases agree with TRBD1. The CDR3 extends over 15 amino acids. The germline CDR1 and CDR2 sequences are KGHSH and LQKENI. The V and J ends lost 2 bases and 4 bases, in that order; junction bases with no gene match: 3. The CDR3 protein is CASSPAGQGAYEQYF. As DNA, the CDR3 is TGTGCCAGCTCACCAGCGGGACAGGGGGCGTACGAGCAGTACTTC.

Only one count was recorded for this clonotype. The rearrangement joins TRBV5-5 to TRBJ2-1; 11 bases match TRBD2. After removal of 1 base from V and 0 bases from J, the junction contained 6 bases not matched to a gene. The CDR3 extends over 18 amino acids. CDR1 and CDR2 from the germline V gene are SGHKS and YYEKEE (reference sequence). The CDR3 reads CASSLFLAGGSSYNEQFF. CDR3 coding DNA: TGTGCCAGCAGCTTGTTTCTAGCGGGGGGATCCTCCTACAATGAGCAGTTCTTC.

The chain employs TRBV6-2 or TRBV6-3 and TRBJ2-3, with D perhaps TRBD2 (6 bases). The germline CDR1 and CDR2 sequences are MNHEY and SVGEGT. The CDR3 spans 15 residues. V lost 6 bases and J lost 5, with 18 bases in between. This CDR3 reads CASSSPRGLGDTQYF. The CDR3 coding sequence is TGTGCCAGCAGCTCCCCCCGGGGACTCGGAGATACGCAGTATTTT.

The chain is built from TRBV21-1 and TRBJ2-6. TRBV21-1 is labeled a pseudogene. CDR3 length: 18 amino acids. The CDR3 is CASTRTVGQYSGANVLTF. The CDR3 region has the DNA TGTGCCAGCACCCGAACGGTCGGTCAGTACTCTGGGGCCAACGTCCTGACTTTC.

The chain joins TRBV5-1 to TRBJ1-1; D might be TRBD1 (6 bases). The CDR3 has 15 amino acids. Germline V gene lookup returns CDR1 SGHRS and CDR2 YFSETQ. Trimming removed 2 bases from V and 1 base from J, with 12 bases in between. CDR3 region: CASSLQTGTNTEAFF. The CDR3 nucleotides are TGCGCCAGCAGCTTACAAACAGGGACGAACACTGAAGCTTTCTTT.

Turning to this clonotype: One end of the junction is discordant with germline, which a read error may explain. The genes are TRBV29-1 and TRBJ1-2; D not resolved. This CDR3 has 16 amino acids. Per germline, CDR1 SQVTM and CDR2 ANQGSEA. The CDR3 is CSVEDLLGLDNYDYTF. In nucleotides, the CDR3 is TGCAGCGTTGAAGATCTTCTAGGACTCGATAACTATGACTACACCTTC.

The chain links TRBV20-1 to TRBJ2-5; 14 bases are shared with TRBD2. The CDR3 covers 13 residues. From germline, CDR1 is DFQATT and CDR2 SNEGSKA (reference sequence). The junction had 7 bases not matched to a gene; V was cut back by 5 bases and J by 11 bases. The CDR3 here is CSARGTSGSGQYF. The DNA for the CDR3 is TGCAGTGCTCGTGGGACTAGCGGGAGCGGGCAGTACTTC.

The chain employs TRBV12-3 or TRBV12-4 and TRBJ1-2; possibly TRBD1 for D (5 bases). The CDR3 extends over 17 amino acids. V shed 3 bases and J shed 0 bases, with 17 bases lying between them. CDR3 DNA: TGTGCCAGCAGTTTCACGGGGAGCGGGGGATCTAACTATGGCTACACCTTC. Translating it yields CASSFTGSGGSNYGYTF.